A single sample gave rise to the 30 T cell receptor beta chains below, sequenced in a study of blood T cell repertoires in COVID-19 (dated by TCRdb to the early 2020s). Receptors were amplified or captured by the immunoSEQ multiplex PCR assay. TCRdb limited this immuneACCESS table to in-frame rearrangements with V and J called. A share of clones is missing; checked studies link under half to unresolved V genes, and the rest is unexplained. The sample includes some 220,000 clones, with 70% to 90% observed a single time. About 12% of the sample is held by the ten biggest clonotypes. Specimen: peripheral blood. These receptors came from a woman aged 18-29 years who had recovered from COVID-19.

The chain recombines TRBV9 with TRBJ1-4, with 7 bases matching TRBD1. J was trimmed by 5 bases and V by 4 bases; bases with no gene match: 8. Germline CDR1 is SGDLS and CDR2 is YYNGEE. The CDR3 spans 15 residues. This CDR3 reads CASSPTGAGNEKLFF. The DNA for the CDR3 is TGTGCCAGCAGCCCTACAGGGGCGGGGAATGAAAAACTGTTTTTT.

V is TRBV9 and J is TRBJ1-3; D may be TRBD1 (5 bases). In germline, CDR1 is SGDLS, CDR2 YYNGEE. V lost 3 bases and J 1 base, leaving 5 bases between the germline ends. This CDR3 comprises 13 residues. The CDR3 loop is CASSEGSGNTIYF. The CDR3 bases are TGTGCCAGCAGCGAGGGGTCTGGAAACACCATATATTTT.

This chain joins TRBV25-1 and TRBJ1-2, with D unclear. CDR1 and CDR2 (germline): MGHDK, SYGVNS. The V and J ends lost 3 bases and 4 bases respectively, with 9 bases between them. The CDR3 totals 13 residues. CDR3 sequence reads: CASSEQHPYGYTF. CDR3 in DNA: TGTGCCAGCAGTGAGCAACATCCCTATGGCTACACCTTC.

The V call is TRBV4-3, the J call TRBJ2-1, with D tentatively TRBD2 (6 bases). Germline CDR1 LGHNA, CDR2 YSLEER. The CDR3 has 14 residues. Between the trimmed V and J ends, which lost 1 base and 8 bases, there was a span of 12 bases. CDR3 region: CASSQVLAVDEQFF. The CDR3 bases are TGCGCCAGCAGCCAAGTATTAGCGGTTGATGAGCAGTTCTTC.

This chain uses TRBV7-2 with TRBJ2-7; 11 bases align to TRBD2. Trimming cost V 6 bases and J 3 bases; bases outside gene matches: 10. Per the germline V gene, CDR1 is SGHTA and CDR2 is FQGNSA. The length of the CDR3 is 16 residues. This CDR3 is CASSPSGTSGSYEQYF. The CDR3 coding sequence is TGTGCCAGCAGTCCTTCCGGGACTAGCGGAAGCTACGAGCAGTACTTC.

This CDR3 is CASSQLSAGVDYSPLHF. CDR3 bases: TGCGCCAGCAGCCAACTTTCAGCCGGGGTGGATTATTCACCCCTCCACTTT. The chain couples TRBV4-1 to TRBJ1-6, with D hard to call. The germline gives CDR1 MGHRA, CDR2 YSYEKL. The CDR3 is 17 amino acids. The V gene lost 2 bases and the J gene lost 8 bases, with 19 bases spanning the gap.

Here the CDR3 reads CASSLAQVFNQPQHF. CDR3 sequence (DNA): TGTGCCAGCTCACTCGCACAGGTATTCAATCAGCCCCAGCATTTT. The V and J genes are TRBV18 and TRBJ1-5, with D maybe TRBD1 (5 bases). The CDR3 totals 15 residues. Germline V gene data show CDR1 as KGHSH and CDR2 as LQKENI. V lost 4 bases and J lost 3, with 13 bases in between. Full variable domain (rest looked up from reference TRBV18 and TRBJ1-5): NAGVMQNPRHLVRRRGQEARLRCSPMKGHSHVYWYRQLPEEGLKFMVYLQKENIIDESGMPKERFSAEFPKEGPSILRIQQVVRGDSAAYFCASSLAQVFNQPQHFGDGTRLSIL.

This clone was counted once. This sequence joins TRBV6-2 or TRBV6-3 and TRBJ2-7; 11 bases are shared with TRBD2. V was clipped by 5 bases and J by 6 bases; unmatched bases: 9. This CDR3 is 15 amino acids long. Germline loops: CDR1 MNHEY, CDR2 SVGEGT. The CDR3: CASSPGLAGRREQYF. The CDR3 DNA follows: TGTGCCAGCAGTCCCGGACTAGCGGGCCGCCGCGAGCAGTACTTC.

The chain has TRBV5-1 and TRBJ2-3, with D hard to call. Trimming took 0 bases from V and 0 from J, leaving 5 bases between them. This CDR3 has 14 residues. Germline V gives CDR1 SGHRS, CDR2 YFSETQ. The CDR3 DNA sequence: TGCGCCAGCAGCTTGGCGGTTAGCACAGATACGCAGTATTTT. This encodes CASSLAVSTDTQYF. The full variable domain, with the rest looked up from reference TRBV5-1 and TRBJ2-3, is KAGVTQTPRYLIKTRGQQVTLSCSPISGHRSVSWYQQTPGQGLQFLFEYFSETQRNKGNFPGRFSGRQFSNSRSEMNVSTLELGDSALYLCASSLAVSTDTQYFGPGTRLTVL.

V usage is TRBV9 and J usage is TRBJ1-1, with unresolved D. Germline loops: CDR1 SGDLS, CDR2 YYNGEE. V lost 0 bases to trimming and J lost 4 bases, with 7 bases between them. This CDR3 is 13 amino acids long. CDR3 loop: CASSVGALTEAFF. CDR3 in DNA: TGTGCCAGCAGCGTAGGAGCTCTCACTGAAGCTTTCTTT.

This clone has only one observation. The rearrangement joins TRBV2 to TRBJ1-3, with 9 positions matching TRBD1. The CDR3 runs to 17 residues. Germline CDR1 reads SNHLY; CDR2 reads FYNNEI. V dropped 3 bases and J dropped 1; count of bases not matched to a gene: 7. CDR3 loop: CASSDPGQGISGNTIYF. CDR3 DNA sequence: TGTGCCAGCAGTGACCCCGGACAGGGGATTTCTGGAAACACCATATATTTT.

The chain is built from TRBV7-2 and TRBJ2-3, with a tentative D call TRBD2 (5 bases). Between the trimmed V and J ends, which lost 3 bases and 2 bases, there was a span of 9 bases. This CDR3 spans 14 amino acids. CDR1 and CDR2 from the germline V gene are SGHTA and FQGNSA. The CDR3 reads CASSFTGSTDTQYF. CDR3 nucleotides: TGTGCCAGCAGCTTTACGGGGTCCACAGATACGCAGTATTTT.

The chain links TRBV7-9 to TRBJ2-7, with D possibly TRBD1 on 5 matching bases. Deletions cut 3 bases from V and 6 bases from J, with 21 bases between. CDR3 length equals 16 residues. Germline V gene lookup returns CDR1 SEHNR and CDR2 FQNEAQ (reference sequence). The CDR3 DNA is TGTGCCAGCAGCTTCCCCACGGCTGGTAGGGGCGGCGAGCAGTACTTC. Translated, it gives CASSFPTAGRGGEQYF.

This clone was recorded only once. This chain links TRBV11-2 with TRBJ1-2; 8 nucleotides align to TRBD1. The trim removed 4 bases at V and 7 bases at J, leaving 14 bases unmatched. Germline CDR1 reads SGHAT; CDR2 reads FQNNGV. The CDR3 has 16 residues. The CDR3 reads CASSYQQGAGFGGYTF. The CDR3 DNA follows: TGTGCCAGCAGCTACCAGCAGGGGGCAGGATTTGGTGGCTACACCTTC.

This clone turned up a few times. The genes are TRBV7-3 and TRBJ2-7; tentative D call: TRBD2 (6 bases). Trimming took off 2 bases at V and 6 bases at J, with 11 bases between the two ends. Looked up from germline, CDR1 is SGHTA and CDR2 is FQGTGA. This CDR3 has 13 residues. The DNA of the CDR3 is TGTGCCAGCAGCTTACAGGGACTTGGCGAGCAGTACTTC. This translates into CASSLQGLGEQYF.

The V and J genes are TRBV19 and TRBJ2-1; D remains unclear. V shed 6 bases and J shed 6 bases, with 18 bases lying between them. Germline CDR1 is LNHDA and CDR2 is SQIVND (reference sequence). The CDR3 spans 15 residues. Here the CDR3 DNA reads TGTGCCAGTAGCCCCTCCCCTGAGGCCGGCAATGAGCAGTTCTTC. This gives the protein CASSPSPEAGNEQFF.

The chain recombines TRBV19 with TRBJ2-3, with 14 bases lining up with TRBD2. In germline, CDR1 is LNHDA, CDR2 SQIVND (reference sequence). This CDR3 spans 17 amino acids. Trimming removed 5 bases from V and 4 bases from J; junction bases left unmatched: 8. DNA of the CDR3: TGTGCCAGTAGTGAGGGACTAGCGGGAGAGAGGCCAGATACGCAGTATTTT. Its protein product is CASSEGLAGERPDTQYF.

The table lists this clone with a few counts. The V and J genes are TRBV2 and TRBJ2-3; 8 bases match TRBD2. This CDR3 has 18 residues. The germline gives CDR1 SNHLY, CDR2 FYNNEI. V shed 0 bases, J shed 0 bases, and the junction held 8 bases outside the gene matches. The chain's CDR3 is CASSEASGVLTSTDTQYF. The CDR3 nucleotides are TGTGCCAGCAGTGAAGCTAGCGGGGTACTAACTAGCACAGATACGCAGTATTTT.

V is TRBV3-1 (or the pseudogene TRBV3-2) and J is TRBJ2-1; no reliable D call. The CDR3 runs 14 residues. Looked up from germline, CDR1 is LGHDT and CDR2 is YNNKEL (reference sequence). V gave up 3 bases and J gave up 3 bases, with 9 bases separating them. CDR3 bases: TGTGCCAGCAGCCAGCGAGGCTACTACAATGAGCAGTTCTTC. This codes for CASSQRGYYNEQFF.

The V call is TRBV19, the J call TRBJ2-1; weak D call: TRBD2 (5 bases). Trimming removed 0 bases at V and 0 bases at J, with 9 bases between. The CDR3 runs to 16 residues. The germline CDR1 and CDR2 sequences are LNHDA and SQIVND (reference sequence). CDR3 sequence: CASSIDPAGSYNEQFF. CDR3 DNA sequence: TGTGCCAGTAGTATAGATCCCGCGGGCTCCTACAATGAGCAGTTCTTC.

The J gene is TRBJ2-1, the V gene TRBV11-3; the match to TRBD2 covers 15 bases. The CDR3 totals 18 residues. V shed 3 bases, J shed 0 bases, and the junction held 3 bases outside the gene matches. Looked up from germline, CDR1 is SGHNT and CDR2 is YENEEA. CDR3 in DNA: TGTGCCAGCAGCTTCCGGACTAGCGGGAGGGGCTCCTACAATGAGCAGTTCTTC. It is translated as CASSFRTSGRGSYNEQFF. Full variable domain (outside the CDR3, taken from reference TRBV11-3 and TRBJ2-1): EAGVVQSPRYKIIEKKQPVAFWCNPISGHNTLYWYLQNLGQGPELLIRYENEEAVDDSQLPKDRFSAERLKGVDSTLKIQPAELGDSAVYLCASSFRTSGRGSYNEQFFGPGTRLTVL.

V and J are TRBV27 and TRBJ2-1, with a tentative D call TRBD2 (6 bases). Trimming took off 10 bases at V and 0 bases at J, with 13 bases between the two ends. Germline CDR1 and CDR2: MNHEY and SMNVEV (reference sequence). CDR3 length equals 14 residues. The DNA of the CDR3 is TGTGCCACCGTCGGGGGTAGCTCCTACAATGAGCAGTTCTTC. It specifies CATVGGSSYNEQFF.

This clone was counted only a few times. This chain uses TRBV9 with TRBJ1-1, with 8 bases matching TRBD1. Germline CDR1 SGDLS, CDR2 YYNGEE. The CDR3 sequence is 14 residues long. Trimming removed 4 bases from V and 5 bases from J; junction bases left unmatched: 7. This CDR3 reads CASSIQGVRTEAFF. CDR3 nucleotide sequence: TGTGCCAGCAGCATACAGGGGGTCCGGACTGAAGCTTTCTTT.

The chain has TRBV5-6 and TRBJ2-7; a possible D gene is TRBD1 (6 bases). Germline V gene lookup returns CDR1 SGHDT and CDR2 YYEEEE. The CDR3 is 14 amino acids. Trimming cost V 2 bases and J 5 bases, with 14 bases left between them. Here the CDR3 DNA reads TGTGCCAGCAGCTTCGGGCAGGGGTTGCACGAGCAGTACTTC. This translates into CASSFGQGLHEQYF.

V usage is TRBV15 and J usage is TRBJ2-2; D gene unclear. Trimming stripped 0 bases from V and 0 bases from J, with 11 bases between. Germline V gene data show CDR1 as LNHNV and CDR2 as YYDKDF (reference sequence). CDR3 size: 17 residues. The CDR3 spells CATSRDTSRTNTGELFF. Here the CDR3 DNA reads TGTGCCACCAGCAGAGATACATCCAGGACGAACACCGGGGAGCTGTTTTTT. Full variable domain (rest looked up from reference TRBV15 and TRBJ2-2): DAMVIQNPRYQVTQFGKPVTLSCSQTLNHNVMYWYQQKSSQAPKLLFHYYDKDFNNEADTPDNFQSRRPNTSFCFLDIRSPGLGDTAMYLCATSRDTSRTNTGELFFGEGSRLTVL.

This rearrangement joins TRBV7-6 to TRBJ2-5; D gene uncertain. This CDR3 contains 16 residues. The germline V and J ends were trimmed by 5 bases and 1 base, with 17 bases remaining between them. From germline, CDR1 is SGHVS and CDR2 FNYEAQ. CDR3 nucleotides: TGTGCCAGCAGCATCGCGGCCCCTGCAACCCAAGAGACCCAGTACTTC. It encodes CASSIAAPATQETQYF. Supplemented by reference TRBV7-6 and TRBJ2-5, the full variable domain reads GAGVSQSPRYKVTKRGQDVALRCDPISGHVSLYWYRQALGQGPEFLTYFNYEAQQDKSGLPNDRFSAERPEGSISTLTIQRTEQRDSAMYRCASSIAAPATQETQYFGPGTRLLVL.

The V and J genes are TRBV6-5 and TRBJ2-5, with D perhaps TRBD2 (5 bases). The CDR3 covers 13 residues. Trimming shortened V by 6 bases and J by 4 bases, and 12 bases separated the two germline ends. Germline V gene data show CDR1 as MNHEY and CDR2 as SVGAGI. The DNA for the CDR3 is TGTGCCAGCAGCCTGAGACGGGGAGAGACCCAGTACTTC. Amino acid sequence: CASSLRRGETQYF.

The chain joins TRBV7-9 to TRBJ2-7; D possibly corresponds to TRBD1 (5 bases). Looked up from germline, CDR1 is SEHNR and CDR2 is FQNEAQ (reference sequence). Trimming shortened V by 5 bases and J by 1 base, and 12 bases separated the two germline ends. This CDR3 region has 14 residues. The DNA for the CDR3 is TGTGCCAGCAGCGAAGACAGTTTTTCCTACGAGCAGTACTTC. Translated: CASSEDSFSYEQYF.

The chain couples TRBV6-5 to TRBJ1-2; maybe TRBD1 (6 bases). Germline CDR1 is MNHEY and CDR2 is SVGAGI. This CDR3 comprises 14 residues. Between the trimmed V and J ends, which lost 0 bases and 2 bases, there was a span of 7 bases. The DNA of the CDR3 is TGTGCCAGCAGTTACTCGGGGGCCAACTATGGCTACACCTTC. Translation gives CASSYSGANYGYTF.

This clone was found once. The J gene is TRBJ1-5, the V gene TRBV6-2 or TRBV6-3, with 7 positions matching TRBD1. There are 14 residues in the CDR3. The trim removed 5 bases at V and 4 bases at J, leaving 5 bases unmatched. CDR1 and CDR2 (germline): MNHEY, SVGEGT. The CDR3 sequence is CASSPGQINQPQHF. CDR3 coding DNA: TGTGCCAGCAGTCCGGGACAGATAAATCAGCCCCAGCATTTT.